This T cell receptor beta chain appears in the sequencing data of a study of response to subunit inactivated influenza vaccine. Germline loops: CDR1 SGHVS, CDR2 FQNEAQ. Trimming removed 2 bases from V and 7 bases from J, with 14 bases in between. CDR3 length: 14 amino acids. TCRdb passed the RT-PCR reads through MiXCR, listing each CDR3 protein once. The sample lists more than 600,000 distinct CDR3 sequences, about 18% seen once, with about a tenth in the top ten. Study conclusions and caveats: Authors suggested seasonal influenza vaccinations each recruit few new T cells.

On this clonotype itself: Its antigen is undetermined.

The chain joins TRBV7-8 to TRBJ2-5; perhaps TRBD2 as D (5 bases). This clonotype was obtained from a man aged 45-60 years who received an inactivated influenza vaccine. The starting material was PBMCs from blood, obtained around 5 days after vaccination. The CDR3 DNA reads TGTGCCAGCAGCTTAAACTTCAGGAGGTGGACCCAGTACTTC. It translates to CASSLNFRRWTQYF.